This T cell receptor beta chain was observed in a study of shared clonotypes between healthy human individuals (dated by TCRdb to 2020 to 2022). Context from the whole study: A couple of women and three men aged 18 to 49 years were included in the cohort. Per donor, three plates each were used for CD4 naive and CD4 memory, two for CD8 naive, and one for CD8 memory. To estimate repertoire size and how much clonotypes are shared between individuals, the study performed deep sequencing of blood TCR repertoires from about five healthy adults. Different laboratories and diverse techniques were used to prepare libraries and sequence TCR repertoires, to increase sequencing depth and limit assay-specific biases. Per donor, leukapheresis produced somewhere between about 0.94 and 9.5 billion PBMCs. The full study reports these points: Sampling was limited to blood, and TCR repertoires in tissue likely differ from TCR repertoires in blood. Estimated clonotype richness was generally larger for naive than for memory subsets. Across a few donors, approximately 4.9% of naive CD4, approximately 3.6% of naive CD8, about 2.3% of memory CD4, and 0.4% of memory CD8 clonotypes were shared. Because the study included a small number of donors, the genetic and exposure-history diversity represented was limited. Clonotypes shared by all four sorted-subset donors showed higher generation probabilities than non-shared clonotypes. Pairwise subsampling led to the expectation that sequencing depth would affect the degree of clonotype sharing among donors. Rarefaction of sorted-subset datasets indicated incomplete sequencing despite the large sequencing depth.

Remarks on this clone: Its specific antigen is unknown. Nothing much larger sits one base from this clone, and base qualities are not available. Other DNA sequences within the sample encode an identical CDR3.

Donors were healthy HIV-negative adults with no recently reported acute infections or vaccinations. Every donor was a Caucasian adult residing in Nashville, Tennessee, USA. CD4+ T cells were enriched by magnetic negative selection, after which naive cells were positively selected on CD45RA and the negative fraction was taken as the memory subset. After blood collection by leukapheresis, PBMCs were isolated using Ficoll-Histopaque density gradient centrifugation and then cryopreserved in the vapor phase of liquid nitrogen. Analytical flow cytometry was used to check the purity and quantity of each magnetically sorted T cell population. From each sorted fraction, genomic DNA was isolated and quantified by UV absorbance on a Nanodrop 2000c. TCR CDR3 regions were amplified from genomic DNA by multiplex PCR using the deep immunoSEQ assay. For each cell subset, the extracted genomic DNA was distributed evenly across all wells of several immunoSEQ 96-well plates, and each plate served as one replicate. For sorted subsets, approximately 0.2 ug of genomic DNA, equivalent to 25,000 to 35,000 T cell genomes, went into each replicate PCR. Purified libraries were measured with a Qubit 3.0 fluorometer, size-checked on a Bioanalyzer 2100, and measured again with the KAPA Library Quantification kit. Every immunoSEQ 96-well plate was sequenced on a dedicated single-read 150-cycle Illumina NextSeq 550 flow cell. The authors' analysis ran thus. The immunoSEQ output contained only junctional sequences without quality scores, so filtering could not match that applied to full-length reads. Sequences were annotated with PyIR, a Python wrapper for IgBLAST v1.9, using IMGT germline references to assign V/J genes and CDR3. Reads were removed for weak V/J assignments (E-value above 1e-6), missing CDR3, stop codons, out-of-frame junctions, or ambiguous translated residues. A V3J clonotype was defined by an identical inferred V gene, J gene, and CDR3 amino acid sequence. Percentage overlap between repertoires was computed as shared unique clonotypes divided by the size of the smaller repertoire. Three approaches were used to assess repertoire richness: RTK rarefaction, the Chao1 estimator, and Recon v2.1 estimates of unobserved clonotypes. OLGA was used to compute generation probabilities for all TCRbeta clonotypes that the gDNA method yielded from a handful of donors. In TCRdb, the immuneACCESS table is reduced to in-frame sequences with V and J assigned. These tables do not hold every clone; where another copy was compared, an unresolved V gene accounts for under half, and the others remain unexplained. Clonal size and the V and J genes are those of that table, whereas D and trimming came from the DNA. This sample holds millions of clones; around 94% were observed only once. The top ten hold under 0.15% of the sample.

Input material: naive CD4+ T cells sorted from blood. The sample's cell subset or site, from its label and the paper: CD45RA+ positively selected. This sequence originates from a young man in good health.

The CDR3 amino acid sequence is: CASTRRLTDTQYF. The DNA sequence follows: TGTGCCAGCACCCGTCGGCTCACAGATACGCAGTATTTT. In this chain, TRBV6-5 is recombined with TRBJ2-3; no D gene is confidently identified. Trimming takes 7 bases from V and 2 bases from J, and the germline ends sit 10 bases apart. From cysteine to phenylalanine, the CDR3 is 13 amino acids long. Just the 39-base CDR3 DNA is kept, in frame starting at base 1. For CDR1 and CDR2, the germline V gene lists MNHEY and SVGAGI.